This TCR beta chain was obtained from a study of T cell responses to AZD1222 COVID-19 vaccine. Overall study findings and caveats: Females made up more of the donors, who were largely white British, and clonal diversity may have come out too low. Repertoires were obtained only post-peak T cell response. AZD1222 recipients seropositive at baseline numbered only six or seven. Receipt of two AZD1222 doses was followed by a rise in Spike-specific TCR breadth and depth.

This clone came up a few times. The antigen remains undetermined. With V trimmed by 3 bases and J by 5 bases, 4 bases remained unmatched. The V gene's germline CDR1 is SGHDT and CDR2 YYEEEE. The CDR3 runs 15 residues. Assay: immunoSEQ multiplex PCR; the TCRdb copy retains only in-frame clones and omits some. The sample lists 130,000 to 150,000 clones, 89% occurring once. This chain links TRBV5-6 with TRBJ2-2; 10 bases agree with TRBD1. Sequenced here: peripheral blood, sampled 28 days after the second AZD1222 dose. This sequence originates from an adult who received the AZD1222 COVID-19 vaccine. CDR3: CASSWDRGRTGELFF. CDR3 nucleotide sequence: TGTGCCAGCAGCTGGGACAGGGGTAGGACCGGGGAGCTGTTTTTT.